This entry lists 13 T cell receptor beta chains sequenced from one sample in a study of blood T cell repertoires in COVID-19. Sequencing was performed with immunoSEQ multiplex PCR; in TCRdb, only in-frame clones are kept and a portion is missing. Altogether some 200,000 clones are present, 87% being singletons, with the ten largest covering roughly 2.5%. Sequences were obtained from peripheral blood. Receptors were obtained from a man between 40 and 49 years old with active or convalescent COVID-19.

The V call is TRBV3-1 (or the pseudogene TRBV3-2), the J call TRBJ1-2, with D tentatively TRBD1 (5 bases). The CDR3 runs to 13 residues. Germline CDR1 reads LGHDT; CDR2 reads YNNKEL (reference sequence). Trimming took 1 base from V and 13 from J, leaving 16 bases between them. The CDR3 DNA follows: TGTGCCAGCAGCCAAGCTCCCGGGACTCCCGGCACCTTC. Its translation: CASSQAPGTPGTF.

The J gene is TRBJ1-5, the V gene TRBV18, with D tentatively TRBD1 (5 bases). Between the trimmed V and J ends, which lost 8 bases and 6 bases, there was a span of 11 bases. Germline V gene sequence: CDR1 KGHSH, CDR2 LQKENI. CDR3 length equals 12 residues. CDR3 protein: CASPRAGQPQHF. In DNA, the CDR3 is TGTGCCAGCCCCAGGGCAGGTCAGCCCCAGCATTTT.

This chain joins TRBV6-6 and TRBJ1-2, with D unresolved. The CDR3 length is 13 residues. Germline CDR1 and CDR2: MNHNY and SVGAGI (reference sequence). V was trimmed by 3 bases and J by 2 bases, leaving 7 bases between them. CDR3 DNA sequence: TGTGCCAGCAGTTATATAGAAAACTATGGCTACACCTTC. Amino acids: CASSYIENYGYTF.

The CDR3 DNA is TGCAGCGCCCGAGCGGGGGGGGGCAATGAGCAGTTCTTC. Amino acids: CSARAGGGNEQFF. V and J are TRBV29-1 and TRBJ2-1, with 10 bases identical to TRBD2. CDR1 and CDR2 from the germline V gene are SQVTM and ANQGSEA. J was trimmed by 6 bases and V by 7 bases; bases with no gene match: 6. This CDR3 comprises 13 residues.

This clone was seen once. The chain uses TRBV30 and TRBJ1-5; tentatively, D is TRBD1 (5 bases). The V end lost 0 bases, the J end lost 4 bases, and 19 bases lay between the germline ends. The CDR3 sequence is 17 residues long. The V gene's germline CDR1 is GTSNPN and CDR2 SVGIG (reference sequence). The CDR3 loop reads CAWSVQTGGVGNQPQHF. In nucleotides, the CDR3 is TGTGCCTGGAGTGTACAAACGGGGGGAGTGGGTAATCAGCCCCAGCATTTT.

J is TRBJ1-5 and V is TRBV19; D remains ambiguous. Per germline, CDR1 LNHDA and CDR2 SQIVND (reference sequence). The V and J ends lost 7 bases and 7 bases respectively, with 11 bases between them. The CDR3 is made up of 12 amino acids. CDR3 coding DNA: TGTGCCAGTACAGCCGAGAGGCAGCCCCAGCATTTT. Translating it yields CASTAERQPQHF.

The V call is TRBV6-2 or TRBV6-3, the J call TRBJ1-2, with D possibly matching TRBD1 (6 bases). CDR1 is MNHEY and CDR2 is SVGEGT in the germline V gene. V shed 0 bases and J shed 2 bases, with 10 bases lying between them. The CDR3 has 15 amino acids. This chain's CDR3 is CASSYSPQGNYGYTF. The CDR3 DNA follows: TGTGCCAGCAGTTACTCGCCTCAGGGGAACTATGGCTACACCTTC.

The rearrangement links TRBV5-1 to TRBJ1-2; D is perhaps TRBD1 (6 bases). With 4 bases removed from V and 1 base from J, the gap between germline ends came to 11 bases. Per the germline V gene, CDR1 is SGHRS and CDR2 is YFSETQ. CDR3 size: 14 residues. Here the CDR3 reads CASSLSGDNYGYTF. As DNA, the CDR3 is TGCGCCAGCAGCCTATCAGGGGATAACTATGGCTACACCTTC.

This clone was seen once. This chain connects TRBV18 to TRBJ1-4; D is unresolved. Germline assignment: CDR1 KGHSH and CDR2 LQKENI. Trimming removed 4 bases from V and 0 bases from J, with 15 bases in between. This CDR3 comprises 17 residues. The CDR3 nucleotides read TGTGCCAGCTCACGTTCCCGGCCCGGGGCAACTAATGAAAAACTGTTTTTT. This encodes CASSRSRPGATNEKLFF. The whole variable domain, filled in from reference TRBV18 and TRBJ1-4, reads NAGVMQNPRHLVRRRGQEARLRCSPMKGHSHVYWYRQLPEEGLKFMVYLQKENIIDESGMPKERFSAEFPKEGPSILRIQQVVRGDSAAYFCASSRSRPGATNEKLFFGSGTQLSVL.

The chain links TRBV15 to TRBJ2-3, with 8 bases identical to TRBD2. In germline, CDR1 is LNHNV, CDR2 YYDKDF (reference sequence). This CDR3 spans 16 amino acids. J gave up 0 bases and V 3 bases, and 5 bases lay outside the gene matches. CDR3 sequence: CATSSPGGESTDTQYF. CDR3 DNA sequence: TGTGCCACCAGCAGCCCCGGGGGGGAGAGCACAGATACGCAGTATTTT.

The genes are TRBV21-1 and TRBJ1-5; TRBD1 reflects the table's D call only, with no check against the DNA. TRBV21-1 is an annotated pseudogene. The CDR3 extends over 14 amino acids. DNA for the CDR3: TGTGCCATCCCTGACCGGGACATTGACCGGCCCCAGCATTTT. Its protein product is CAIPDRDIDRPQHF.

The chain combines TRBV28 with TRBJ1-2; D not certain. The germline CDR1 and CDR2 sequences are MDHEN and SYDVKM. Trimming took 3 bases from V and 3 from J, leaving 8 bases between them. CDR3 length equals 13 residues. The CDR3 DNA reads TGTGCCAGCAGTTTGTGGCAGGACTATGGCTACACCTTC. It encodes CASSLWQDYGYTF.

The rearrangement joins TRBV10-2 to TRBJ1-6, with D possibly matching TRBD1 (5 bases). V was trimmed by 7 bases and J by 6 bases, leaving 10 bases between them. This CDR3 is built from 13 residues. The germline V gene has CDR1 WSHSY and CDR2 SAAADI. CDR3 DNA: TGCGCCAGCAAAGGACAACCTAATTCACCCCTCCACTTT. Translating it yields CASKGQPNSPLHF.